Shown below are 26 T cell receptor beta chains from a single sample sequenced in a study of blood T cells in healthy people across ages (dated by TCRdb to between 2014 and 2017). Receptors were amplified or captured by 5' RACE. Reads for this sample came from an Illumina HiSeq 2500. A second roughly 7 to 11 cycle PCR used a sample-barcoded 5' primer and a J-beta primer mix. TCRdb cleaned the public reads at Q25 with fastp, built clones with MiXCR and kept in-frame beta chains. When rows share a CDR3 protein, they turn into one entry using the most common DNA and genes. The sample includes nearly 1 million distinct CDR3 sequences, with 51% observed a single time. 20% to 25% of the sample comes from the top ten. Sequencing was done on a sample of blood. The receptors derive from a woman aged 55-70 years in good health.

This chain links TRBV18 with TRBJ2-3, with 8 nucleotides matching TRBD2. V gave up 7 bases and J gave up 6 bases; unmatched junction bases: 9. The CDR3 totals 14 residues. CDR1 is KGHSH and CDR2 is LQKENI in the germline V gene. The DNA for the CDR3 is TGTGCCAGCTACGGGGGGGGCTCGACGGATACGCAGTATTTT. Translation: CASYGGGSTDTQYF. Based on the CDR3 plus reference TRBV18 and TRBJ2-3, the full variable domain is NAGVMQNPRHLVRRRGQEARLRCSPMKGHSHVYWYRQLPEEGLKFMVYLQKENIIDESGMPKERFSAEFPKEGPSILRIQQVVRGDSAAYFCASYGGGSTDTQYFGPGTRLTVL.

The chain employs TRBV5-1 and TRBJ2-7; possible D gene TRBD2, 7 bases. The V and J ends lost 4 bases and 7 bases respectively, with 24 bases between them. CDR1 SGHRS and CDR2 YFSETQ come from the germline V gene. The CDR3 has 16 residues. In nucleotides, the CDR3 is TGCGCCAGCAGCCGGGGGGACACCACATTAACACGGGAGCAGTACTTC. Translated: CASSRGDTTLTREQYF.

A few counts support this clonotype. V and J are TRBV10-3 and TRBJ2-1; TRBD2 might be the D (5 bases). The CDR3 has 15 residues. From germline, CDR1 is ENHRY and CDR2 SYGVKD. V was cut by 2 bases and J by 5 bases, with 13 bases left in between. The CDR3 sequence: CAISEERAVNNEQFF. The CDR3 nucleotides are TGTGCCATCAGTGAGGAGAGGGCGGTGAACAATGAGCAGTTCTTC.

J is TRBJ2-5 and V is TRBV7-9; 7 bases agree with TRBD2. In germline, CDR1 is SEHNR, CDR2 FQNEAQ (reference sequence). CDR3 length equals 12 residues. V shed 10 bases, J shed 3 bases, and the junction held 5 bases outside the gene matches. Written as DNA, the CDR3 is TGTGCCATCGAGGGAGGGGAAGAGACCCAGTACTTC. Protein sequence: CAIEGGEETQYF.

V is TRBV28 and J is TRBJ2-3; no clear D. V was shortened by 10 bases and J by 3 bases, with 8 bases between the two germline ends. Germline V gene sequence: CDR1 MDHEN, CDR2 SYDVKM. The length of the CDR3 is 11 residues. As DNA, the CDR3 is TGTGCCAACAAAGGGACAGATACGCAGTATTTT. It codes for CANKGTDTQYF.

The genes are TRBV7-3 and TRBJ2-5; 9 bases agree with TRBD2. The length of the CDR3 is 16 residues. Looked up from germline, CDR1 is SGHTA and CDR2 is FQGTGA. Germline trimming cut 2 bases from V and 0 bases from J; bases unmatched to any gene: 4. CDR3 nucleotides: TGTGCCAGCAGCTTATACAGCGGGAGGTACCAAGAGACCCAGTACTTC. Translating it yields CASSLYSGRYQETQYF.

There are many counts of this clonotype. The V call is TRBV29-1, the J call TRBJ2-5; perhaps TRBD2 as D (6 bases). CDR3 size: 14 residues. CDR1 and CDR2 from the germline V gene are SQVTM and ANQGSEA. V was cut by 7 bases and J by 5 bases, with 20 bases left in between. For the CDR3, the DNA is TGCAGCGGACGCGGAGGGGCCGCCGCGGAGACCCAGTACTTC. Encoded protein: CSGRGGAAAETQYF. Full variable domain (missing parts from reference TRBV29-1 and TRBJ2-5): SAVISQKPSRDICQRGTSLTIQCQVDSQVTMMFWYRQQPGQSLTLIATANQGSEATYESGFVIDKFPISRPNLTFSTLTVSNMSPEDSSIYLCSGRGGAAAETQYFGPGTRLLVL.

The CDR3 bases are TGTGCCACCAGTGATTTGCTACGTGAGAGCTCCTACAATGAGCAGTTCTTC. Encoded protein: CATSDLLRESSYNEQFF. The chain couples TRBV24-1 to TRBJ2-1; D gene uncertain. From germline, CDR1 is KGHDR and CDR2 SFDVKD. The V gene lost 0 bases and the J gene lost 0 bases, with 11 bases spanning the gap. CDR3 size: 17 residues.

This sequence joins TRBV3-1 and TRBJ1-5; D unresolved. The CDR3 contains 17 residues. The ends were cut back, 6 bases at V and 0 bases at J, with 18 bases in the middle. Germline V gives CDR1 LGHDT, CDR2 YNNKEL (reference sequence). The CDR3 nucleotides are TGTGCCAGCAGTCAGAGCGGGCTTGCCATTAGCAATCAGCCCCAGCATTTT. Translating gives CASSQSGLAISNQPQHF.

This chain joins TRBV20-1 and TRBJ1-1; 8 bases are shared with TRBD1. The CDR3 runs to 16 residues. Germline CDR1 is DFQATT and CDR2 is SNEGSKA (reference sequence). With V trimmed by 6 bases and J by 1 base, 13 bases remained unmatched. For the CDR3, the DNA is TGCAGTGCCAAGTCAGGGGGCGCGACCTGGAACACTGAAGCTTTCTTT. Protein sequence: CSAKSGGATWNTEAFF.

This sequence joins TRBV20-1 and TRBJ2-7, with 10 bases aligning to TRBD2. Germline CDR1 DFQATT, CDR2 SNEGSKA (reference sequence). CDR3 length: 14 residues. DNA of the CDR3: TGCAGCTACTACGCGCTAGCGGGAGTCTACGAGCAGTACTTC. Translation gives CSYYALAGVYEQYF.

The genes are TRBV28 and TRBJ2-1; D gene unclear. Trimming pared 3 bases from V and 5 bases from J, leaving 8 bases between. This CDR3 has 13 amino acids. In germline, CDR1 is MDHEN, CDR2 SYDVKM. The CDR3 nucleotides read TGTGCCAGCAGTTTCCCATACAACAATGAGCAGTTCTTC. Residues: CASSFPYNNEQFF.

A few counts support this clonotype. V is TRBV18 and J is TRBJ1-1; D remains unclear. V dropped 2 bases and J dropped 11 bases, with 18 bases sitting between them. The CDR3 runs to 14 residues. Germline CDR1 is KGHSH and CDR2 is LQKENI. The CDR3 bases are TGTGCCAGCTCACCAAACGCGGGGTACGAACGGGCTTTCTTT. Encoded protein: CASSPNAGYERAFF.

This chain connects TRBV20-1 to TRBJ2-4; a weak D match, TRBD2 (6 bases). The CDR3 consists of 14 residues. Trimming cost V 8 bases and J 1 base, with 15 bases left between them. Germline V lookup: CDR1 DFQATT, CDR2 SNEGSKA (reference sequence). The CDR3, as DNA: TGCAGTACAAAGGAGGGGTGGGCCAAAAACATTCAGTACTTC. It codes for CSTKEGWAKNIQYF.

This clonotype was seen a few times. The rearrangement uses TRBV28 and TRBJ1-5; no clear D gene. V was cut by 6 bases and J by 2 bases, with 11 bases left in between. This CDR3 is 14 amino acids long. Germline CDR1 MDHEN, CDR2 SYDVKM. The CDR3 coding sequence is TGTGCCAGCAGCTTAGGGTTTGGCAATCAGCCCCAGCATTTT. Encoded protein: CASSLGFGNQPQHF.

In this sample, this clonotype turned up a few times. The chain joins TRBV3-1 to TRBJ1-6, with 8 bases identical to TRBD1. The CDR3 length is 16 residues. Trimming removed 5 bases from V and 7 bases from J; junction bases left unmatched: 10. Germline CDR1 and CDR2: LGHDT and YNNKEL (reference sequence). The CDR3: CASSEGGTGVNSPLHF. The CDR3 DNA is TGTGCCAGCAGCGAAGGGGGGACAGGAGTGAATTCACCCCTCCACTTT.

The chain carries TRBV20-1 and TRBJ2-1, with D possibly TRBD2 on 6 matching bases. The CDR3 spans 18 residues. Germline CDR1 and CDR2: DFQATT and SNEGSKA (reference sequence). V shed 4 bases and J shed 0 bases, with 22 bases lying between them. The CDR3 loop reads CSAIPSWGESISYNEQFF. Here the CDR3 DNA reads TGCAGTGCTATCCCGTCCTGGGGGGAGTCAATCTCCTACAATGAGCAGTTCTTC.

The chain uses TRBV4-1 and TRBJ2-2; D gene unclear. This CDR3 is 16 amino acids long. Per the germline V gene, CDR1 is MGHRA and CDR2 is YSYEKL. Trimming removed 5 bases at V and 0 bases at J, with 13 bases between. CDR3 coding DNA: TGCGCCAGCAGCTCCCCTCGTGGTTCGAACACCGGGGAGCTGTTTTTT. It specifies CASSSPRGSNTGELFF.

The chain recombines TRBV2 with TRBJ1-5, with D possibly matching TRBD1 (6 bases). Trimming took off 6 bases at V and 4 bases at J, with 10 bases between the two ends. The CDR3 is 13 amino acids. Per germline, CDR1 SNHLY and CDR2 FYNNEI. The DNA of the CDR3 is TGTGCCAGCAGCGCCGACAGGAATCAGCCCCAGCATTTT. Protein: CASSADRNQPQHF.

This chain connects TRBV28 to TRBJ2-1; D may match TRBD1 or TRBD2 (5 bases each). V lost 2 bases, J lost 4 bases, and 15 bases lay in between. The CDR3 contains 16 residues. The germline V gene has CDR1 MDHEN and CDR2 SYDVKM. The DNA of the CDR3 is TGTGCCAGCAGTTTACTTGGGGGAGTCGAGTACAATGAGCAGTTCTTC. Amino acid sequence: CASSLLGGVEYNEQFF.

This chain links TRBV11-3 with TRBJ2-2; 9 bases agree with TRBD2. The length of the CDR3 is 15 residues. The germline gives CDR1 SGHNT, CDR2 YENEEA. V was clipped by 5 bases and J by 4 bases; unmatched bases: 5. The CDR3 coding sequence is TGTGCCAGCAGCCAGACTAGCGGAGGCACCGGGGAGCTGTTTTTT. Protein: CASSQTSGGTGELFF. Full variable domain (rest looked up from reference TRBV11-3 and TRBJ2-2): EAGVVQSPRYKIIEKKQPVAFWCNPISGHNTLYWYLQNLGQGPELLIRYENEEAVDDSQLPKDRFSAERLKGVDSTLKIQPAELGDSAVYLCASSQTSGGTGELFFGEGSRLTVL.

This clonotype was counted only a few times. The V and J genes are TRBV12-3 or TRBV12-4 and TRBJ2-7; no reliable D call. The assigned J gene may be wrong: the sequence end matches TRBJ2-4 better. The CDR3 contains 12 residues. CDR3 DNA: TGTGCCAGCAGTTTGGATATCGGCATTCAGTACTTC. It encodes CASSLDIGIQYF.

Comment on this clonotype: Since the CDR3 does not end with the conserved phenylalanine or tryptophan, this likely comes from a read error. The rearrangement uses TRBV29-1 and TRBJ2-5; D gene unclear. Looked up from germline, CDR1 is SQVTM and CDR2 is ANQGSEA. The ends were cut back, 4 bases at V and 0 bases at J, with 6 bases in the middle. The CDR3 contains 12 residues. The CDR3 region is CSVVRDQETQYL. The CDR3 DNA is TGCAGCGTTGTTCGGGACCAAGAGACCCAGTACTTA.

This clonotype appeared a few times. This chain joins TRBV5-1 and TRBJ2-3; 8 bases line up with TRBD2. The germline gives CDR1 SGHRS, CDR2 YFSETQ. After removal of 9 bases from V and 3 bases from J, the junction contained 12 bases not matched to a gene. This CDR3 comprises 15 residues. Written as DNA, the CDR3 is TGCGCCACCACGCCCGGCAGCGGGAGTACAGATACGCAGTATTTT. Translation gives CATTPGSGSTDTQYF.

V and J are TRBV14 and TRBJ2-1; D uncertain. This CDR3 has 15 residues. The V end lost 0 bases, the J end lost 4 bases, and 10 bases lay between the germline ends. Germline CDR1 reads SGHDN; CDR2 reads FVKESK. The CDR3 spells CASSQERVIYNEQFF. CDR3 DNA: TGTGCCAGCAGCCAAGAACGGGTTATTTACAATGAGCAGTTCTTC.

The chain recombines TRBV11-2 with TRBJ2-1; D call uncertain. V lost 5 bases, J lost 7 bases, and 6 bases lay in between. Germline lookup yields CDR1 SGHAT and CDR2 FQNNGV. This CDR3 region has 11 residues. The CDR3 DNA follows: TGTGCCAGCAGCCCGGCTAATGAGCAGTTCTTC. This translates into CASSPANEQFF.